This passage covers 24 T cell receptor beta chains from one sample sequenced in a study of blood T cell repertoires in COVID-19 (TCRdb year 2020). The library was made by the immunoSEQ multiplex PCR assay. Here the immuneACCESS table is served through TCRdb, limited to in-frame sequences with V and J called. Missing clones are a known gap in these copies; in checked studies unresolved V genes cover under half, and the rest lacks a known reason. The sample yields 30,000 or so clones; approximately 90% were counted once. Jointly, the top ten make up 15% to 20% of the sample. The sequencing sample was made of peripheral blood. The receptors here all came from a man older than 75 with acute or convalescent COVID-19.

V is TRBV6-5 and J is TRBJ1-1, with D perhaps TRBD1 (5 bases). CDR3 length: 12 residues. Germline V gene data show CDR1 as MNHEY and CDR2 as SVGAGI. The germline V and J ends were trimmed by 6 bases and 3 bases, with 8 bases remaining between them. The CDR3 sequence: CASSPGYTEAFF. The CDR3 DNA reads TGTGCCAGCAGCCCAGGGTACACTGAAGCTTTCTTT.

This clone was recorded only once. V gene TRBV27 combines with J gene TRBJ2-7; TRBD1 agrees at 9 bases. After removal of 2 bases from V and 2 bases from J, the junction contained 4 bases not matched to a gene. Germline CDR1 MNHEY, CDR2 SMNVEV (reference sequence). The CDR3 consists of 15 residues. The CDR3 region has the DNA TGTGCCAGCAGTTTAGGGGACAGGGTAACCTACGAGCAGTACTTC. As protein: CASSLGDRVTYEQYF.

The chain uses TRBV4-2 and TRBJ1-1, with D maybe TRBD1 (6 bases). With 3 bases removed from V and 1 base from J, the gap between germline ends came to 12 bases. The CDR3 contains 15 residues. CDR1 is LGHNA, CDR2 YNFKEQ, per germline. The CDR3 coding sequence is TGTGCCAGCAGCCATGAGTTACAGGGGAACACTGAAGCTTTCTTT. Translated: CASSHELQGNTEAFF.

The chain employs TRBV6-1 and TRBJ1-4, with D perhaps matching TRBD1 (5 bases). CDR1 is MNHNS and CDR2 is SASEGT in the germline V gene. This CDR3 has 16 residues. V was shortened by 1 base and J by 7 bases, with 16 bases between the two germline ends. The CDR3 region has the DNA TGTGCCAGCAGTGAAGATAGGAGACAGAGGATTGAAAAACTGTTTTTT. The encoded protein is CASSEDRRQRIEKLFF.

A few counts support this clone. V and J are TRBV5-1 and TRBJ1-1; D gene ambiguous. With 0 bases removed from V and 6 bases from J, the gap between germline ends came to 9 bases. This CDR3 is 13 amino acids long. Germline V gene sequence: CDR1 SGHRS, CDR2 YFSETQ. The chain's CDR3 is CASSLGSVPEAFF. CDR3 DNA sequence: TGCGCCAGCAGCTTGGGGTCGGTCCCTGAAGCTTTCTTT.

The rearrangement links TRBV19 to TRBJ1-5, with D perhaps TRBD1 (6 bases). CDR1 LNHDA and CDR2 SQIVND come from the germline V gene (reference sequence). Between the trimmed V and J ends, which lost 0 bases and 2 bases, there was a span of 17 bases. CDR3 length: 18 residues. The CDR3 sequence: CASSIDPTGPAGNQPQHF. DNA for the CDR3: TGTGCCAGTAGTATAGATCCGACAGGACCCGCGGGCAATCAGCCCCAGCATTTT.

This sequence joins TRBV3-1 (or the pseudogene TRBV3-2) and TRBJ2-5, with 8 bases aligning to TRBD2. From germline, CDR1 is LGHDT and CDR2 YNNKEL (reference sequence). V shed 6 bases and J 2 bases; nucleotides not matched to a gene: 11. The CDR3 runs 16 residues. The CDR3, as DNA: TGTGCCAGCAGGGATACCCCCCGGGGGGGTCAAGAGACCCAGTACTTC. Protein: CASRDTPRGGQETQYF.

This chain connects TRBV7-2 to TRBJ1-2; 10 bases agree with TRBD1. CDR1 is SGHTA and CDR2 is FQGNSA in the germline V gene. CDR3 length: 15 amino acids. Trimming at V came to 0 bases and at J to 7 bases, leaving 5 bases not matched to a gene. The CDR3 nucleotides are TGTGCCAGCAGCTTAGCGGGACAGGGGCCTCTTGGCTACACCTTC. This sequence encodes CASSLAGQGPLGYTF.

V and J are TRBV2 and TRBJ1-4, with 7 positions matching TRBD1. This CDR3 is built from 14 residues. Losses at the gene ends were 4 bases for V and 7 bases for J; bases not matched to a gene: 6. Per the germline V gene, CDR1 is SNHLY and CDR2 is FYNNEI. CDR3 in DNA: TGTGCCAGCAGTGCCGACAGGGTTCTTGAAAAACTGTTTTTT. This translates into CASSADRVLEKLFF.

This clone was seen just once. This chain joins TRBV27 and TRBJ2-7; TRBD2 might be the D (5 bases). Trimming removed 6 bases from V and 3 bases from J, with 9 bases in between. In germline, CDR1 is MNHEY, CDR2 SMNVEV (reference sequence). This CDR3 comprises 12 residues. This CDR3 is CASRTSHYEQYF. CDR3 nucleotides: TGTGCCAGCAGAACTAGTCACTACGAGCAGTACTTC.

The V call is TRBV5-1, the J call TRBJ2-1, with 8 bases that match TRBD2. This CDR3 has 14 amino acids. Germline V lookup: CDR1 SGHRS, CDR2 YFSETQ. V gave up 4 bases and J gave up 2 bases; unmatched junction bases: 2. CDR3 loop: CASSPGLAYNEQFF. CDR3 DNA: TGCGCCAGCAGCCCGGGACTAGCCTACAATGAGCAGTTCTTC.

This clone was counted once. The CDR3, as DNA: TGTGCCAGCAGCGCCCCGGACAGGGGGTACGAGCAGTACTTC. Amino acids: CASSAPDRGYEQYF. The V gene is TRBV7-9, the J gene TRBJ2-7, with TRBD1 matching over 10 bases. This CDR3 comprises 14 residues. Looked up from germline, CDR1 is SEHNR and CDR2 is FQNEAQ (reference sequence). V was clipped by 5 bases and J by 4 bases; unmatched bases: 5.

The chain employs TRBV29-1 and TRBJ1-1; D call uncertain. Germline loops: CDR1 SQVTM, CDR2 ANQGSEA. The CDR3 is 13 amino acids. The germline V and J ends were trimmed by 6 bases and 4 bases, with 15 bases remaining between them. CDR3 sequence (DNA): TGCAGCGTCCCAAGGGAGGGTGGCACTGAAGCTTTCTTT. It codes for CSVPREGGTEAFF.

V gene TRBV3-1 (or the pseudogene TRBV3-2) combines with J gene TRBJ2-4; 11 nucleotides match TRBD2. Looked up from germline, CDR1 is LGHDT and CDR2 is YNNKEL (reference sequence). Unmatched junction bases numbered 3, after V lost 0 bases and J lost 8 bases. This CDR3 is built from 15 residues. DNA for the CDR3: TGTGCCAGCAGCCAAGACGCTAGCGGGGGGTACATTCAGTACTTC. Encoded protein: CASSQDASGGYIQYF.

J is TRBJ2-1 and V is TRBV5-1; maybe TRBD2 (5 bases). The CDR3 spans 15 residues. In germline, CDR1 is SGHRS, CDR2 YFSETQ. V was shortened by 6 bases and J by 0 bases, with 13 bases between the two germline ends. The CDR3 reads CASTWSGYSYNEQFF. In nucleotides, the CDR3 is TGCGCCAGCACCTGGTCGGGGTACTCCTACAATGAGCAGTTCTTC.

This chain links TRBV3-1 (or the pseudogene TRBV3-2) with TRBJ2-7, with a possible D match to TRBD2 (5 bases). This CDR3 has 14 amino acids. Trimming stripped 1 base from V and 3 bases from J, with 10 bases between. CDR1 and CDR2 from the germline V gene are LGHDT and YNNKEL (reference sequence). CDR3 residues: CASSQASGYYEQYF. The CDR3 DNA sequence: TGTGCCAGCAGCCAAGCTTCGGGATACTACGAGCAGTACTTC.

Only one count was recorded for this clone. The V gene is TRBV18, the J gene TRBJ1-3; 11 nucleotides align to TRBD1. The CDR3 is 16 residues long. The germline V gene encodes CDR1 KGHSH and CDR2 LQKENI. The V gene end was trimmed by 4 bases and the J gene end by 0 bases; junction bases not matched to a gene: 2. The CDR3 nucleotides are TGTGCCAGCTCACGAGGGACAGGGGGCTCTGGAAACACCATATATTTT. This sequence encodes CASSRGTGGSGNTIYF.

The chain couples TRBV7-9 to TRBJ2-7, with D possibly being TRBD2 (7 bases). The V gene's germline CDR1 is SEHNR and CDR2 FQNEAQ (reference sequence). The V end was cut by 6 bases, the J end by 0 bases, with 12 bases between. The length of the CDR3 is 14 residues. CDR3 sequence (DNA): TGTGCCAGCAGGAGGGGGGGCAGCTCCTACGAGCAGTACTTC. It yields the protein CASRRGGSSYEQYF.

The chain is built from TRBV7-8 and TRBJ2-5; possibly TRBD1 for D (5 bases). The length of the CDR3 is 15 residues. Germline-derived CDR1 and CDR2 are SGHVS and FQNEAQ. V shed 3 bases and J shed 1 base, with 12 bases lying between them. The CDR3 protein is CASSLDRQRQETQYF. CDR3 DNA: TGTGCCAGCAGCTTGGATAGACAGCGCCAAGAGACCCAGTACTTC.

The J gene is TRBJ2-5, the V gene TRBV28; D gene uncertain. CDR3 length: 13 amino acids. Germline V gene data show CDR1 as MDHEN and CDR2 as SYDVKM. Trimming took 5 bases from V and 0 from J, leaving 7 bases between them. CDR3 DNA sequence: TGTGCCAGCAGTGGGCAAGACCAAGAGACCCAGTACTTC. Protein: CASSGQDQETQYF.

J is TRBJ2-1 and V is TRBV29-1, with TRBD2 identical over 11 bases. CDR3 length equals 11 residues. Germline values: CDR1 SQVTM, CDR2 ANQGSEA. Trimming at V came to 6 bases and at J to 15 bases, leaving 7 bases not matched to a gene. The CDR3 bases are TGCAGCGTCGGTACTAGCGGGGGCGCGTTCTTC. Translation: CSVGTSGGAFF.

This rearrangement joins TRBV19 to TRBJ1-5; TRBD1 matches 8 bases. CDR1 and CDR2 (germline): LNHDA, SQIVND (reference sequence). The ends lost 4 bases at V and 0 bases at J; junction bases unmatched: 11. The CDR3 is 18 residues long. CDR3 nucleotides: TGTGCCAGTAGTAGACGCCCCCCAGGGGGCCCTAGCAATCAGCCCCAGCATTTT. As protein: CASSRRPPGGPSNQPQHF.

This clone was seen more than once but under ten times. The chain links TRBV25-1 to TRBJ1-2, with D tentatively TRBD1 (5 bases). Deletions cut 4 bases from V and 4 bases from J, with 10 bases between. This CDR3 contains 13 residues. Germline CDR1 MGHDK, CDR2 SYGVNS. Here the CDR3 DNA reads TGTGCCAGCAGTGTAGAGACAGCCTATGGCTACACCTTC. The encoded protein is CASSVETAYGYTF.

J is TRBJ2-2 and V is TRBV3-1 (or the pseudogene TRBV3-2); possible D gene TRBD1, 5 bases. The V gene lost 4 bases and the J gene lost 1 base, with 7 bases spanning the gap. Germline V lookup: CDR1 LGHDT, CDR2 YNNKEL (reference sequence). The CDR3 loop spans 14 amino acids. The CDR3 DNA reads TGTGCCAGCAGCCGGGGCAAGAACACCGGGGAGCTGTTTTTT. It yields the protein CASSRGKNTGELFF.